Here is one TCR beta chain with its context. Its antigen is not identified. The CDR3 runs to 14 residues. The germline V gene has CDR1 MDHEN and CDR2 SYDVKM. Trimming removed 1 base at V and 4 bases at J, with 11 bases between. The record originates from a study of shared clonotypes between healthy human individuals. Points from the study as a whole: What naive subsets generally showed was a larger estimated richness than memory subsets showed. Non-shared clonotypes showed lower generation probabilities than clonotypes common to all four donors.

Assay used: immunoSEQ multiplex PCR; TCRdb lists only in-frame clones, some missing. The table includes hundreds of thousands of clones, approximately 79% detected once. The sequenced sample was memory CD4+ T cells sorted from blood. The subset denotes: CD45RA-negative fraction. The sequence was obtained from a woman under 40 in good health. The chain combines TRBV28 with TRBJ2-7; D may be TRBD2 (6 bases). CDR3 nucleotides: TGTGCCAGCAGTTTATCGGCGGAGGGTTACGAGCAGTACTTC. Amino acid sequence: CASSLSAEGYEQYF. Full variable domain (missing parts from reference TRBV28 and TRBJ2-7): DVKVTQSSRYLVKRTGEKVFLECVQDMDHENMFWYRQDPGLGLRLIYFSYDVKMKEKGDIPEGYSVSREKKERFSLILESASTNQTSMYLCASSLSAEGYEQYFGPGTRLTVT.